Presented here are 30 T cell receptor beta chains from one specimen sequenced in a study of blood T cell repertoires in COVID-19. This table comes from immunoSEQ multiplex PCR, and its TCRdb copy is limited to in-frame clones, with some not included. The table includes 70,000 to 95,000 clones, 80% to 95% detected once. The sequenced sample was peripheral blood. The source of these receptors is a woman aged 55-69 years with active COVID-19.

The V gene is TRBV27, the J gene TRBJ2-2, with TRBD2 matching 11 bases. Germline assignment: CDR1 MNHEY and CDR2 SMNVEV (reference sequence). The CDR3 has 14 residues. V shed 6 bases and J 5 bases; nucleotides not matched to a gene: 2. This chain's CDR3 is CASSRLAGTGELFF. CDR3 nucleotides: TGTGCCAGCAGCCGACTAGCGGGAACCGGGGAGCTGTTTTTT.

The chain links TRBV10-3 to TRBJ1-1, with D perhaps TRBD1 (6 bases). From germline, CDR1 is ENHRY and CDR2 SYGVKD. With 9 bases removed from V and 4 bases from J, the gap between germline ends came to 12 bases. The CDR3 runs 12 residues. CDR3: CAIKGGTTEAFF. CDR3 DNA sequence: TGTGCCATTAAGGGGGGGACCACTGAAGCTTTCTTT.

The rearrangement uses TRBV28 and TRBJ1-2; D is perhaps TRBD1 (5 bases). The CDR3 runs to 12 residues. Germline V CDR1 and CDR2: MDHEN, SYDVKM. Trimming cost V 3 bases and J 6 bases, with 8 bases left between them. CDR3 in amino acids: CASSLQGNGYTF. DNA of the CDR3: TGTGCCAGCAGTTTGCAGGGAAATGGCTACACCTTC.

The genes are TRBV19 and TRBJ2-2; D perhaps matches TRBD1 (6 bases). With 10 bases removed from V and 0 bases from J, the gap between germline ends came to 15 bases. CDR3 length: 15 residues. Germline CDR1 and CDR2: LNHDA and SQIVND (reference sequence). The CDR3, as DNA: TGTGCCACCATCCAGGGGCCCTCGAACACCGGGGAGCTGTTTTTT. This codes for CATIQGPSNTGELFF. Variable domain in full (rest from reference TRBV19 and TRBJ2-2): DGGITQSPKYLFRKEGQNVTLSCEQNLNHDAMYWYRQDPGQGLRLIYYSQIVNDFQKGDIAEGYSVSREKKESFPLTVTSAQKNPTAFYLCATIQGPSNTGELFFGEGSRLTVL.

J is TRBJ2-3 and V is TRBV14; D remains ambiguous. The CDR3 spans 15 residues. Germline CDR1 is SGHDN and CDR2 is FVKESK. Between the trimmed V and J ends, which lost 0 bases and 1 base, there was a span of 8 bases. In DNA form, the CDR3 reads TGTGCCAGCAGCCAAGATCTAGGAGGCACAGATACGCAGTATTTT. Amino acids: CASSQDLGGTDTQYF.

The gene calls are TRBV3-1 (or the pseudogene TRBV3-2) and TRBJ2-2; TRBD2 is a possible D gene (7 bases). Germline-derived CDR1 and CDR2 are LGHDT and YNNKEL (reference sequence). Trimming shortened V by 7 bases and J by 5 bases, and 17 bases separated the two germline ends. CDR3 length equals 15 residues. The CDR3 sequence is CASTLRGAGTGELFF. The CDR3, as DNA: TGTGCCAGCACCCTTCGGGGGGCCGGAACCGGGGAGCTGTTTTTT.

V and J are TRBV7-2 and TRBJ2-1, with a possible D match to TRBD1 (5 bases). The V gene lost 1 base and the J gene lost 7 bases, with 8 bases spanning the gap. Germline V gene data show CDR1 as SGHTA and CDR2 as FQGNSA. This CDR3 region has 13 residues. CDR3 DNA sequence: TGTGCCAGCAGCTTAGAACGACAGAATGAGCAGTTCTTC. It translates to CASSLERQNEQFF. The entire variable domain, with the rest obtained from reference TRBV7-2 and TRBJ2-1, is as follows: GAGVSQSPSNKVTEKGKDVELRCDPISGHTALYWYRQSLGQGLEFLIYFQGNSAPDKSGLPSDRFSAERTGGSVSTLTIQRTQQEDSAVYLCASSLERQNEQFFGPGTRLTVL.

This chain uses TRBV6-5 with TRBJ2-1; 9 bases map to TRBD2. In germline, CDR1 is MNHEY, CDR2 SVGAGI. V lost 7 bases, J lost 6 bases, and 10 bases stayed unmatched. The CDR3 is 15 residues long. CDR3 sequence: CASTLAGGRVNEQFF. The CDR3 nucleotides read TGTGCCAGCACCCTTGCGGGCGGGAGGGTCAATGAGCAGTTCTTC.

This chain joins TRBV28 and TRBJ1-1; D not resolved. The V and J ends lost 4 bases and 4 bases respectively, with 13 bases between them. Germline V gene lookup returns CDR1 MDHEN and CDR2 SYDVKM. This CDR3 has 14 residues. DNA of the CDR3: TGTGCCAGCAGTTCTCAGGACTGGACCACTGAAGCTTTCTTT. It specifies CASSSQDWTTEAFF.

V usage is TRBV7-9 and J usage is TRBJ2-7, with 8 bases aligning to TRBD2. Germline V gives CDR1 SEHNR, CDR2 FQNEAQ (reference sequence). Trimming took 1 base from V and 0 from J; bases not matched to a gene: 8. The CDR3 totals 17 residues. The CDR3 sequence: CASSLVTGGVSSYEQYF. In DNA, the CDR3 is TGTGCCAGCAGCTTAGTCACGGGGGGGGTTAGCTCCTACGAGCAGTACTTC.

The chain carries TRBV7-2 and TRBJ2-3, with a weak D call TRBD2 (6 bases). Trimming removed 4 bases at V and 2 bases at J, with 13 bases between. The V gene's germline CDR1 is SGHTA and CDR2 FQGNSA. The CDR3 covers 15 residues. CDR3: CASSSVKRVTDTQYF. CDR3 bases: TGTGCCAGCAGCTCCGTTAAGCGGGTCACAGATACGCAGTATTTT.

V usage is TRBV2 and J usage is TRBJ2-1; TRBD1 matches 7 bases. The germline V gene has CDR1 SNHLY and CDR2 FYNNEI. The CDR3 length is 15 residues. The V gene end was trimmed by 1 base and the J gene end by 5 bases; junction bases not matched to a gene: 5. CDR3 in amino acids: CASSEGPGQNNEQFF. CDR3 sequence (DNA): TGTGCCAGCAGTGAAGGTCCGGGACAGAACAATGAGCAGTTCTTC.

The CDR3 here is CASSSTGGLRGNTIYF. As DNA, the CDR3 is TGTGCCAGCAGTTCGACAGGGGGTTTACGTGGAAACACCATATATTTT. The chain combines TRBV28 with TRBJ1-3, with TRBD1 identical over 9 bases. V lost 4 bases and J lost 3; bases outside the gene matches: 7. This CDR3 has 16 amino acids. Germline CDR1 MDHEN, CDR2 SYDVKM.

DNA of the CDR3: TGTGCCTGGGGCGAAGGGGGCGGAAATGAAAAACTGTTTTTT. Translated, it gives CAWGEGGGNEKLFF. This chain joins TRBV30 and TRBJ1-4, with TRBD1 matching 7 bases. The CDR3 extends over 14 amino acids. V gave up 5 bases and J gave up 5 bases; unmatched junction bases: 8. CDR1 GTSNPN and CDR2 SVGIG come from the germline V gene (reference sequence).

The CDR3: CASSTLDSSYNSPLHF. Written as DNA, the CDR3 is TGTGCCAGCAGCACTCTGGACAGCTCCTATAATTCACCCCTCCACTTT. The gene calls are TRBV9 and TRBJ1-6, with a tentative D call TRBD1 (6 bases). Germline V gene lookup returns CDR1 SGDLS and CDR2 YYNGEE. Trimming removed 4 bases from V and 0 bases from J, with 11 bases in between. This CDR3 spans 16 amino acids.

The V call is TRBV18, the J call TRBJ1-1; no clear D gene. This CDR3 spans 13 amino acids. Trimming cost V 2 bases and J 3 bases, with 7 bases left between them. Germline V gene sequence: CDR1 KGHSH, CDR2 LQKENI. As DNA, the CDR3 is TGTGCCAGCTCACCAGGGAGGGACACTGAAGCTTTCTTT. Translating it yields CASSPGRDTEAFF.

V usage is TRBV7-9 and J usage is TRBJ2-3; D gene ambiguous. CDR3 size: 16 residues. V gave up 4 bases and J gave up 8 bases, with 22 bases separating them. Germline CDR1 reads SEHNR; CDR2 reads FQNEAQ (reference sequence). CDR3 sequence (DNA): TGTGCCAGCAGCTCACCCGAGACAAACGATATGGGTACGCAGTATTTT. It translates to CASSSPETNDMGTQYF.

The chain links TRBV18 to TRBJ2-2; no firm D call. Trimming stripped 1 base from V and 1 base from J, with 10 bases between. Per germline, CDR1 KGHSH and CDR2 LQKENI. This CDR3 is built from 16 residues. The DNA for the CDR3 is TGTGCCAGCTCACCACGGGTAGCACGGAACACCGGGGAGCTGTTTTTT. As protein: CASSPRVARNTGELFF.

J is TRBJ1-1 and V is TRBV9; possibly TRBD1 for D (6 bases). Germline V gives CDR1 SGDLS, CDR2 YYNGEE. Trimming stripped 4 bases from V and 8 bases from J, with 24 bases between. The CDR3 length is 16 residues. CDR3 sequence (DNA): TGTGCCAGCAGCTACACAGGGACGCCGGGGCAGGGGGAAGCTTTCTTT. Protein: CASSYTGTPGQGEAFF.

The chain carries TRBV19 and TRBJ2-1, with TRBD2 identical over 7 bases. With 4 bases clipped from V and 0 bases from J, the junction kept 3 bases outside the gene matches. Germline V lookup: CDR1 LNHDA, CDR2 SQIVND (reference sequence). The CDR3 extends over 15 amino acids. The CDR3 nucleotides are TGTGCCAGTAGTACTGGGACTAACTCCTACAATGAGCAGTTCTTC. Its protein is CASSTGTNSYNEQFF.

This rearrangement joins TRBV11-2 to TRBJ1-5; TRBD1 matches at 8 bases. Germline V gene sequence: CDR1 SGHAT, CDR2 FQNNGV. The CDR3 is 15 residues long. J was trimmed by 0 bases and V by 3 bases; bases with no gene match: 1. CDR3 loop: CASSLGQDSNQPQHF. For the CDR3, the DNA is TGTGCCAGCAGCTTGGGACAGGATAGCAATCAGCCCCAGCATTTT. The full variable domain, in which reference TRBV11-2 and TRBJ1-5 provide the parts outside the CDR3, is EAGVAQSPRYKIIEKRQSVAFWCNPISGHATLYWYQQILGQGPKLLIQFQNNGVVDDSQLPKDRFSAERLKGVDSTLKIQPAKLEDSAVYLCASSLGQDSNQPQHFGDGTRLSIL.

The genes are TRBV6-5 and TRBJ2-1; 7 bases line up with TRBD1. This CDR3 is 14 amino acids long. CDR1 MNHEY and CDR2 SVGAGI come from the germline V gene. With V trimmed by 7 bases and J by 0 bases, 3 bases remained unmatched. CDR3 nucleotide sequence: TGTGCCAGCATGACAGGGAGCTCCTACAATGAGCAGTTCTTC. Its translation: CASMTGSSYNEQFF.

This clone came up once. DNA for the CDR3: TGTGCCAGCAGCTTAGACTCTAGCAGATACGAGCAGTACTTC. Its translation is CASSLDSSRYEQYF. V is TRBV7-2 and J is TRBJ2-7, with D possibly matching TRBD2 (5 bases). CDR3 length equals 14 residues. Germline V gives CDR1 SGHTA, CDR2 FQGNSA. Trimming took off 1 base at V and 4 bases at J, with 11 bases between the two ends.

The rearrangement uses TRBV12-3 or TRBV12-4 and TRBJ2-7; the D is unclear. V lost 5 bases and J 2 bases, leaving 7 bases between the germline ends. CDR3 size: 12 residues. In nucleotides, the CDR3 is TGTGCCAGCAGTCCTCGGGCCTACGAGCAGTACTTC. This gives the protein CASSPRAYEQYF.

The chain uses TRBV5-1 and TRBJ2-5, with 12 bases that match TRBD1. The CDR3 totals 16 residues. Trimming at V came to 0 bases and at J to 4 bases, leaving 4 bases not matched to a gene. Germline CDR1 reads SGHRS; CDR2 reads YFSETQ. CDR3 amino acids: CASSLGDRGRGETQYF. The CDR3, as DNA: TGCGCCAGCAGCTTGGGGGACAGGGGGCGCGGAGAGACCCAGTACTTC.

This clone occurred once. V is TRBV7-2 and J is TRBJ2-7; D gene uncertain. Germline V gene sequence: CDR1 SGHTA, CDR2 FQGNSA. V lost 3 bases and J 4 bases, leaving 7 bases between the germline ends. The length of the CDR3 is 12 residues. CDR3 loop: CASSFSEYEQYF. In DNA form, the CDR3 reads TGTGCCAGCAGCTTCTCGGAGTACGAGCAGTACTTC.

CDR3 loop: CASSPRFYTDTQYF. The DNA of the CDR3 is TGTGCCAGCAGCCCTCGATTCTACACAGATACGCAGTATTTT. The chain has TRBV9 and TRBJ2-3; D uncertain. CDR3 length: 14 residues. Trimming cost V 4 bases and J 2 bases, with 11 bases left between them. CDR1 and CDR2 from the germline V gene are SGDLS and YYNGEE.

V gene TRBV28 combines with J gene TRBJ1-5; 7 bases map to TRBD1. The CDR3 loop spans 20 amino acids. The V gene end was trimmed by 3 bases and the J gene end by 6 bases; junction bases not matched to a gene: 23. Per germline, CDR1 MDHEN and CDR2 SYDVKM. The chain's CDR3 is CASSFSRVRDSSRRFQPQHF. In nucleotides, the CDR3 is TGTGCCAGCAGTTTCAGTCGAGTGAGGGACAGTTCCCGAAGGTTTCAGCCCCAGCATTTT.

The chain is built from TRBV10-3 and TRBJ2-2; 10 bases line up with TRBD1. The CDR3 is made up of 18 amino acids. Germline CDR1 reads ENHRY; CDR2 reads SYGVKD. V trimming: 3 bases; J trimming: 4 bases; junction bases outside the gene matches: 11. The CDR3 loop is CAISERQGARETTGELFF. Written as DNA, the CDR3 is TGTGCCATCAGTGAACGACAGGGGGCGCGAGAGACCACCGGGGAGCTGTTTTTT.

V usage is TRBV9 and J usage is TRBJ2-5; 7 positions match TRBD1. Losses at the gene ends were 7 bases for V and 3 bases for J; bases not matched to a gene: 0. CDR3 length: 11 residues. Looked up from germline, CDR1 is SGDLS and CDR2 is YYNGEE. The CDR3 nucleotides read TGTGCCAGCGGGACAGAAGAGACCCAGTACTTC. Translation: CASGTEETQYF.